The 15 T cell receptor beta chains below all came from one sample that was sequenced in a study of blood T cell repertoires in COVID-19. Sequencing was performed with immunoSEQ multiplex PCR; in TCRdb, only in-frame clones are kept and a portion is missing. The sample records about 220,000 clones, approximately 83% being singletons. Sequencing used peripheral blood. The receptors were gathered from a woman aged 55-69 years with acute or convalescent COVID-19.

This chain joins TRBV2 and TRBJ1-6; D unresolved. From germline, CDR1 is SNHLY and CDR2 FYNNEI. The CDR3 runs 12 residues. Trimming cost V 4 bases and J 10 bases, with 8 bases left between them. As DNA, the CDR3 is TGTGCCAGCAGTGTTGGAGGCTCACCCCTCCACTTT. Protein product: CASSVGGSPLHF.

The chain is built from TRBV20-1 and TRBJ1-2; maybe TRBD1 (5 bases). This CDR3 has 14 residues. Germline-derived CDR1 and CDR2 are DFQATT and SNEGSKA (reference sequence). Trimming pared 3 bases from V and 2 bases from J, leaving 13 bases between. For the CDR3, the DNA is TGCAGTGCTAGTATAGGAGCAGGGAACTATGGCTACACCTTC. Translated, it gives CSASIGAGNYGYTF.

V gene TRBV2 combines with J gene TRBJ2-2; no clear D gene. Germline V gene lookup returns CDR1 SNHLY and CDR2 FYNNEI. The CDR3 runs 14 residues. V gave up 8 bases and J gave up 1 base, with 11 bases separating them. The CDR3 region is CASCAELNTGELFF. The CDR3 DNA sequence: TGTGCCAGCTGCGCCGAGCTGAACACCGGGGAGCTGTTTTTT.

The CDR3 region has the DNA TGTGCCAGCAGCTCGGGGGACAGATATAACTATGGCTACACCTTC. It is translated as CASSSGDRYNYGYTF. The chain uses TRBV5-8 and TRBJ1-2, with TRBD1 identical over 7 bases. V was pared by 3 bases and J by 1 base, with 6 bases of the junction left unmatched. Germline V gene lookup returns CDR1 SGHTS and CDR2 YDEGEE. This CDR3 region has 15 residues. Full variable domain (outside the CDR3, taken from reference TRBV5-8 and TRBJ1-2): EAGVTQSPTHLIKTRGQQATLRCSPISGHTSVYWYQQALGLGLQFLLWYDEGEERNRGNFPPRFSGRQFPNYSSELNVNALELEDSALYLCASSSGDRYNYGYTFGSGTRLTVV.

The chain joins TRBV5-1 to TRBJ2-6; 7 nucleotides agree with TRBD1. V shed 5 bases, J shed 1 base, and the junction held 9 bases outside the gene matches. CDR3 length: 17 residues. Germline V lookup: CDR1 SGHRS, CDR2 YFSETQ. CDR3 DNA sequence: TGCGCCAGCAGAGTGGGACAGACGACTTCTGGGGCCAACGTCCTGACTTTC. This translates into CASRVGQTTSGANVLTF.

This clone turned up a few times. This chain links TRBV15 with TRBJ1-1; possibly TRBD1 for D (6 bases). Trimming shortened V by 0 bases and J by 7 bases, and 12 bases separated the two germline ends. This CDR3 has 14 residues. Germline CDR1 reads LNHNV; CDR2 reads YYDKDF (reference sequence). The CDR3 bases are TGTGCCACCAGCAGAGATAGCCCAGGGGTTGAAGCTTTCTTT. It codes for CATSRDSPGVEAFF.

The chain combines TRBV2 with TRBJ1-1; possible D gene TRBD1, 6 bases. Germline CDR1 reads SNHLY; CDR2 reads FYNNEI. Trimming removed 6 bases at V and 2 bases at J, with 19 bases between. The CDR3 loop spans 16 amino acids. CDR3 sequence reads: CASRTAPGGLNTEAFF. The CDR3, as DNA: TGTGCCAGCAGGACGGCGCCGGGGGGCCTCAACACTGAAGCTTTCTTT.

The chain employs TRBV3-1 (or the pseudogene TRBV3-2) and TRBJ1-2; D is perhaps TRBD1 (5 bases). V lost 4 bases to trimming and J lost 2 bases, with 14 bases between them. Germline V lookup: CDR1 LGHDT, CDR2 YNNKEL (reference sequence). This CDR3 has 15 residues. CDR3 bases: TGTGCCAGCAGCCTGACGCTGACAGAAAACTATGGCTACACCTTC. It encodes CASSLTLTENYGYTF.

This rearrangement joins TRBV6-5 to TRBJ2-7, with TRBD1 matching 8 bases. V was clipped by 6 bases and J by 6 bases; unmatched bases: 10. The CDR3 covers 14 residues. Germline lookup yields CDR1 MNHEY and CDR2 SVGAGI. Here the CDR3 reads CASRTPAGQGEQYF. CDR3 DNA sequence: TGTGCCAGCAGGACCCCTGCCGGACAGGGCGAGCAGTACTTC.

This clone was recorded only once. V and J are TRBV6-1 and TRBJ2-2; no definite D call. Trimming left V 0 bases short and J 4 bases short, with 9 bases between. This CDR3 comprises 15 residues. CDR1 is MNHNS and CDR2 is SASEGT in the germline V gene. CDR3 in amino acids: CASSEALHGTGELFF. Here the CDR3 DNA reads TGTGCCAGCAGTGAAGCGCTTCACGGCACCGGGGAGCTGTTTTTT.

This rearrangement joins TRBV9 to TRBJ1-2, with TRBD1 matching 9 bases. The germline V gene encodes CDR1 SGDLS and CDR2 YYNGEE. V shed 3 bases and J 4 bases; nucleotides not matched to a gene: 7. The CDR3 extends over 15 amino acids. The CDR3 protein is CASSALGTGSYGYTF. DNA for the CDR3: TGTGCCAGCAGCGCCCTCGGGACAGGGAGCTATGGCTACACCTTC.

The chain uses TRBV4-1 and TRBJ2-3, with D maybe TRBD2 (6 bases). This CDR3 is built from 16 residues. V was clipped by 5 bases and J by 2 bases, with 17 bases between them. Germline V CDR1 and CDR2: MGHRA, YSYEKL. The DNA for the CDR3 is TGCGCCAGCAGCTCCCAGCCCGGCGGGAACACAGATACGCAGTATTTT. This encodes CASSSQPGGNTDTQYF.

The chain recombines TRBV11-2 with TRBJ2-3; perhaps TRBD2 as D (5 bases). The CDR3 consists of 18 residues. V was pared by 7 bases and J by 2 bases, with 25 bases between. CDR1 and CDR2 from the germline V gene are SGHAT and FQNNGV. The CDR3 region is CASTSSDSRRTYTDTQYF. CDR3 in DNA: TGTGCCAGCACCTCTTCTGACTCTAGGAGGACTTACACAGATACGCAGTATTTT.

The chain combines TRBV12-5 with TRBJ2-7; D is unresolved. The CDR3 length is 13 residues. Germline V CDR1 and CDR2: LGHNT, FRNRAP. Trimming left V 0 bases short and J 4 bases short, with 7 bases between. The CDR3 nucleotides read TGTGCTAGTGGTTTGGTAGAAGCTTACGAGCAGTACTTC. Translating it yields CASGLVEAYEQYF.

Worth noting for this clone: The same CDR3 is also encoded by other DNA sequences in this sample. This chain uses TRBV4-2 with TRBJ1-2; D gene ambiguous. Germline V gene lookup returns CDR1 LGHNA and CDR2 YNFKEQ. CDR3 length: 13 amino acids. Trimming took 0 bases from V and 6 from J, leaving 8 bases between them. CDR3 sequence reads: CASSQDTRDGYTF. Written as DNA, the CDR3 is TGTGCCAGCAGCCAAGATACACGGGATGGCTACACCTTC.